This is a list of T cell receptor beta chains from one sample in a study of human T cells and chemical hapten exposure. TCRdb analysed the RACE reads with MiXCR anew, one entry per CDR3 protein. The sample lists a few hundred thousand distinct CDR3 sequences, approximately 8% occurring once. The specimen comprised whole blood, sampled in connection with sensitization to the hapten diphenylcyclopropenone (DPC). These TCRs come from a man between 18 and 29 years old with alopecia areata. Some clones in this sample may be carry-over from other donors' samples. Both conserved end residues are part of each CDR3. A D gene is named only where the DNA matches it firmly. Size is stated for part of the rows, as once, few or many counts, or as a class when the clone is expanded.

>.|TRBD1|TRBJ1-2|TRBV3-1
CASSLDRGPYGYTF
TGTGCCAGCAGCTTAGACAGGGGTCCCTATGGCTACACCTTC
>.|.|TRBJ1-1|TRBV7-2
CASSLVTGRNTEAFF
TGTGCCAGCAGCTTAGTGACTGGGAGAAACACTGAAGCTTTCTTT
>many|.|TRBJ2-1|TRBV24-1
CATSDANYEQFF
TGTGCCACCAGTGATGCCAACTATGAGCAGTTCTTC
>many|.|TRBJ1-2|TRBV2
CASSDVSSNYGYTF
TGTGCCAGCAGTGATGTTTCCAGTAACTATGGCTACACCTTC
>many|.|TRBJ1-4|TRBV11-2
CASSRRPPSVFRVATNEKLFF
TGTGCCAGCAGCCGAAGACCCCCAAGTGTCTTCAGGGTAGCAACTAATGAAAAACTGTTTTTT
>many|TRBD1|TRBJ1-5|TRBV20-1
CSAGQGQPQHF
TGCAGTGCTGGACAGGGTCAGCCCCAGCATTTT
>few|TRBD1|TRBJ2-7|TRBV11-3
CASSLDGRDSSYEQYF
TGTGCCAGCAGCTTAGATGGTCGGGACAGCTCCTACGAGCAGTACTTC
>few|.|TRBJ1-1|TRBV7-9
CASSLGGVGATEAFF
TGTGCCAGCAGCTTAGGTGGGGTGGGGGCAACTGAAGCTTTCTTT
>few|.|TRBJ1-1|TRBV7-2
CASSPSQGLGTEAFF
TGTGCCAGCAGCCCATCGCAGGGATTGGGCACTGAAGCTTTCTTT
>many|TRBD1|TRBJ1-4|TRBV20-1
CSARDGQGYEKLFF
TGCAGTGCTAGAGACGGACAGGGCTATGAAAAACTGTTTTTT
>.|.|TRBJ2-7|TRBV5-6
CASSLNVGFWEQYF
TGTGCCAGCAGCTTGAATGTTGGATTTTGGGAGCAGTACTTC
>many|.|TRBJ2-1|TRBV5-6
CASSLFPGAYNEQFF
TGTGCCAGCAGCTTGTTCCCGGGGGCCTACAATGAGCAGTTCTTC
>many|.|TRBJ1-6|TRBV6-5
CASSYHKADRQNSPLHF
TGTGCCAGCAGTTACCATAAAGCGGACAGACAGAATTCACCCCTCCACTTT
>many|.|TRBJ2-7|TRBV5-1
CASSFTGRSYEQYF
TGCGCCAGCAGCTTTACAGGGAGGTCCTACGAGCAGTACTTC
>many|.|TRBJ2-6|TRBV2
CASSVQDSGANVLTF
TGTGCCAGCAGTGTACAGGACTCTGGGGCCAACGTCCTGACTTTC
>.|TRBD2|TRBJ2-1|TRBV12-5
CASGLLAGGTYNEQFF
TGTGCTAGTGGTCTTTTAGCGGGGGGGACCTACAATGAGCAGTTCTTC
>few|.|TRBJ1-5|TRBV20-1
CSARDQAQEVGNQPQHF
TGCAGTGCTAGAGATCAGGCCCAAGAGGTGGGCAATCAGCCCCAGCATTTT
>many|TRBD1|TRBJ1-1|TRBV4-3
CASSQRTGQGTEAFF
TGCGCCAGCAGCCAGAGGACGGGACAGGGCACTGAAGCTTTCTTT
>few|TRBD1|TRBJ2-3|TRBV12-5
CASGTGTGYDTQYF
TGTGCTAGTGGTACCGGGACAGGGTACGATACGCAGTATTTT
>few|.|TRBJ1-1|TRBV7-2
CASSLVNMNLNTEAFF
TGTGCCAGCAGCTTAGTGAATATGAATTTGAACACTGAAGCTTTCTTT
>many|.|TRBJ2-3|TRBV19
CASSRDRNTDTQYF
TGTGCCAGTAGCAGAGATCGGAACACAGATACGCAGTATTTT
>.|.|TRBJ2-1|TRBV6-2/TRBV6-3
CASSYGRLGVDEQFF
TGTGCCAGCAGTTACGGGAGACTAGGTGTTGATGAGCAGTTCTTC
>few|.|TRBJ2-1|TRBV28
CASSSIVNNEQFF
TGTGCCAGCAGTTCAATAGTCAACAATGAGCAGTTCTTC
>.|TRBD1|TRBJ1-3|TRBV29-1
CSVGIGGKSGNTIYF
TGCAGCGTAGGAATAGGGGGCAAATCTGGAAACACCATATATTTT
>.|TRBD1|TRBJ2-2|TRBV10-3
CAISETRTGPGELFF
TGTGCCATCAGTGAGACCAGGACAGGGCCCGGGGAGCTGTTTTTT
>.|TRBD1|TRBJ2-2|TRBV4-3
CASSQGDRVDTGELFF
TGCGCCAGCAGCCAAGGGGACAGGGTGGACACCGGGGAGCTGTTTTTT
>few|.|TRBJ1-5|TRBV20-1
CSARHRERGQPQHF
TGCAGTGCTAGACACAGGGAACGGGGGCAGCCCCAGCATTTT
>many|TRBD2|TRBJ2-2|TRBV29-1
CSVLTSGGPNTGELFF
TGCAGCGTTTTGACTAGCGGGGGGCCGAACACCGGGGAGCTGTTTTTT
>.|TRBD2|TRBJ2-3|TRBV7-8
CASSWTSGGARDTQYF
TGTGCCAGCAGCTGGACTAGCGGGGGGGCTCGAGATACGCAGTATTTT
>few|.|TRBJ2-5|TRBV4-2
CASSQDGGAQQGLQETQYF
TGTGCCAGCAGCCAAGATGGGGGGGCCCAACAGGGTTTGCAAGAGACCCAGTACTTC
>many|.|TRBJ2-1|TRBV15
CATSRDHPGDSSYNEQFF
TGTGCCACCAGCAGAGATCATCCGGGGGACAGCTCCTACAATGAGCAGTTCTTC
>few|.|TRBJ2-1|TRBV10-2
CASSRDNLLLF
TGCGCCAGCAGCCGGGACAACCTATTACTCTTC
>many|.|TRBJ1-2|TRBV4-1
CASSQTGNYGYTF
TGCGCCAGCAGCCAGACAGGAAACTATGGCTACACCTTC
>.|.|TRBJ2-2|TRBV11-1
CASSLRTTGELFF
TGTGCCAGCAGCTTACGGACCACCGGGGAGCTGTTTTTT
>few|TRBD1|TRBJ1-2|TRBV29-1
CSAPDEQGAGYTF
TGCAGCGCGCCCGACGAACAGGGGGCGGGCTACACCTTC
>.|TRBD2|TRBJ2-5|TRBV3-1
CASSPLSGGVTQYF
TGTGCCAGCAGCCCACTTAGCGGGGGAGTGACCCAGTACTTC
>few|TRBD1|TRBJ2-1|TRBV9
CASSFTPGTDLNEQFF
TGTGCCAGCAGCTTCACTCCCGGGACAGACCTCAATGAGCAGTTCTTC
>.|.|TRBJ1-6|TRBV14
CASSQDMGAYNSPLHF
TGTGCCAGCAGCCAAGATATGGGTGCCTATAATTCACCCCTCCACTTT
>.|.|TRBJ1-1|TRBV10-3
CAISDWGKNTEAFF
TGTGCCATCAGTGATTGGGGGAAGAACACTGAAGCTTTCTTT
>.|.|TRBJ2-5|TRBV27
CASSLYPSSQETQYF
TGTGCCAGCAGTTTATATCCGAGCTCCCAAGAGACCCAGTACTTC
>few|TRBD2|TRBJ2-3|TRBV20-1
CSARVPSGVSDTQYF
TGCAGTGCTAGGGTCCCTAGCGGGGTTTCAGATACGCAGTATTTT
>many|TRBD2|TRBJ2-1|TRBV7-2
CASRLAPNNEQFF
TGTGCCAGCCGACTAGCACCTAACAATGAGCAGTTCTTC
>.|.|TRBJ2-2|TRBV28
CASNRDTAYTGELFF
TGTGCCAGCAATAGGGACACCGCTTACACCGGGGAGCTGTTTTTT
>.|TRBD1|TRBJ2-1|TRBV28
CASSPGQTYNEQFF
TGTGCCAGCAGTCCGGGACAGACCTACAATGAGCAGTTCTTC
>few|TRBD1|TRBJ2-3|TRBV20-1
CSARDVLVTRQGPPSDTQYF
TGCAGTGCTAGAGATGTACTGGTGACACGACAGGGGCCGCCCTCAGATACGCAGTATTTT
>.|.|TRBJ2-1|TRBV4-2
CASSQDGGTEQFF
TGTGCCAGCAGCCAAGATGGGGGCACTGAGCAGTTCTTC
>many|.|TRBJ1-1|TRBV7-2
CASSPERGSEAFF
TGTGCCAGCAGCCCAGAGAGGGGCAGTGAAGCTTTCTTT
>.|.|TRBJ1-1|TRBV7-9
CASSSSDPRAFF
TGTGCCAGCAGCTCATCGGACCCGCGAGCTTTCTTT
>many|.|TRBJ1-6|TRBV7-9
CASSSDGNSPLHF
TGTGCCAGCAGCTCGGACGGTAATTCACCCCTCCACTTT
>.|.|TRBJ2-2|TRBV20-1
CSAGRGTGELFF
TGCAGTGCTGGCAGGGGAACCGGGGAGCTGTTTTTT
>.|TRBD2|TRBJ2-1|TRBV4-3
CASSQDRLALYNEQFF
TGCGCCAGCAGCCAGGACCGACTAGCGTTGTACAATGAGCAGTTCTTC